Below, one TCR beta chain is given with its context. Antigen: not known. This entry belongs to a study of T cells in Graves' hyperthyroidism and ophthalmopathy. RNA transcripts yielded amplified TCR beta CDR3 regions. RT-PCR in the first round (using the HTBI primer set) targeted the TCR CDR3. In TCRdb, the multiplex PCR reads were re-called with MiXCR into one record per CDR3 protein. The top ten hold around 19% of the sample, which has around 580,000 distinct CDR3 sequences, around 15% seen once. Stable disease denoted Graves' hyperthyroidism without ophthalmopathy progression within 18 months. Criteria for exclusion of patients were uncontrolled infection, other autoimmune disease, pregnancy or lactation. The source of the PBMCs was less than 12 ml of fresh peripheral blood. Findings of the study overall: Also found in blood were most expanded thyroid clonotypes above 0.001.

Losses at the gene ends were 5 bases for V and 6 bases for J; bases not matched to a gene: 4. CDR1 is LGHDT, CDR2 YNNKEL, per germline (reference sequence). The CDR3 contains 13 residues. The clonotype was recovered from a woman aged 18-35 years with Graves' hyperthyroidism. V gene TRBV3-1 combines with J gene TRBJ2-3; 8 bases line up with TRBD2. The specimen sequenced was blood. The CDR3 nucleotides read TGTGCCAGCAGCAGCCGGGAGGGTGATACGCAGTATTTT. It codes for CASSSREGDTQYF.